This paragraph reports one T cell receptor (beta chain). Its antigen is unknown. The data were produced by immunoSEQ multiplex PCR, yet TCRdb's version contains in-frame clones alone and is incomplete. This table has about 75,000 clones, 80% to 90% appearing once. The source of the sample is a study of CD4 T cell repertoires in COVID-19. CDR3 size: 15 residues. The germline gives CDR1 SGHTA, CDR2 FQGNSA. Trimming took 5 bases from V and 8 from J; bases not matched to a gene: 12. These memory T cells were uncultured and sequenced directly after ex vivo isolation. Study-wide results and limits: Suggested intraclonal diversification: top SARS-CoV-2-reactive clonotypes appeared in two or three memory subsets. SARS-CoV and/or HKU1 spike cultures shared between about 7 and 26% of SARS-CoV-2 clonotypes.

This clonotype was obtained from a human donor who had COVID-19. Sequences were derived from CD4+ T cells from peripheral blood, sampled after recovery from COVID-19. The chain employs TRBV7-2 and TRBJ2-1, with 7 bases aligning to TRBD2. For the CDR3, the DNA is TGTGCCAGCAGCCGCGGGGGTCGTGTCCGGGATGAGCAGTTCTTC. It codes for CASSRGGRVRDEQFF.